At least ten counts were recorded for the clone carrying this TCR beta chain. Its antigen remains unidentified. Each CDR3 protein is one row after TCRdb ran MiXCR on the 5' RACE reads. The repertoire holds roughly 74,000 distinct CDR3 sequences, with 7.1% as singletons. These data originate in a study of T cells after yellow fever vaccination. Points from the study as a whole: Just a small share of clonotypes turned up in the CD4 compartment as well as the CD8 compartment.

Material: CD8+ T cells sorted from PBMCs, obtained less than 6 days after the first yellow fever vaccination. This clonotype was sampled from a man aged 18 to 30 who received the YFV17D yellow fever vaccine.

As DNA, the CDR3 is TGTGCCAGCAGTTTAGCCAACAATGAGCAGTTCTTC. It encodes CASSLANNEQFF. The V gene is TRBV27, the J gene TRBJ2-1; D is ambiguous. In germline, CDR1 is MNHEY, CDR2 SMNVEV (reference sequence). The V and J ends lost 2 bases and 5 bases respectively, with 4 bases between them. The CDR3 has 12 residues.